The 26 T cell receptor beta chains in this list originate from one sample, sequenced in a study of OX40 agonist ivuxolimab in advanced cancers. Libraries were prepared by immunoSEQ multiplex PCR; TCRdb keeps only in-frame clonotypes and omits some of them. This sample carries around 80,000 clones, around 90% of them seen once, and the ten largest clones take about 2.5%. The material sequenced was CD4+ or CD8+ T cells sorted from blood, taken in a trial of the OX40 agonist ivuxolimab. These receptors all come from an adult with an advanced solid tumor such as melanoma, head and neck, liver or kidney cancer.

The table lists this clone with a few counts. The chain has TRBV28 and TRBJ2-7; weak D call: TRBD1 (5 bases). CDR1 is MDHEN and CDR2 is SYDVKM in the germline V gene. V was clipped by 8 bases and J by 0 bases, with 14 bases between them. The CDR3 is 14 residues long. This chain's CDR3 is CASGLGATSYEQYF. DNA for the CDR3: TGTGCCAGCGGGTTAGGGGCCACCTCCTACGAGCAGTACTTC.

The chain links TRBV21-1 to TRBJ1-3; the table's D gene call, TRBD1, was not cross checked with the DNA. TRBV21-1 is shown as a pseudogene. CDR3 length equals 17 residues. The CDR3 DNA sequence: TGTGCCAGCAGCCCCCCTCCGGGACAGGGGGCTGGAAACACCATATATTTT. It codes for CASSPPPGQGAGNTIYF.

The CDR3 reads CASNPRTAIGDTQYF. CDR3 nucleotides: TGTGCCAGCAACCCAAGGACGGCAATTGGAGATACGCAGTATTTT. This chain joins TRBV28 and TRBJ2-3; no definite D call. V was clipped by 7 bases and J by 5 bases, with 19 bases between them. Germline CDR1 MDHEN, CDR2 SYDVKM. This CDR3 contains 15 residues.

The chain combines TRBV2 with TRBJ2-3, with 13 nucleotides matching TRBD2. With 5 bases clipped from V and 4 bases from J, the junction kept 12 bases outside the gene matches. Looked up from germline, CDR1 is SNHLY and CDR2 is FYNNEI. The CDR3 has 18 amino acids. The CDR3 region is CASSRTSGSPRFADTQYF. CDR3 in DNA: TGTGCCAGCAGTCGGACTAGCGGGAGCCCCCGGTTCGCAGATACGCAGTATTTT.

The V call is TRBV2, the J call TRBJ1-5; no clear D gene. This CDR3 has 14 residues. V shed 6 bases and J shed 3 bases, with 12 bases lying between them. Germline-derived CDR1 and CDR2 are SNHLY and FYNNEI. CDR3 in amino acids: CASSDDTNNQPQHF. CDR3 in DNA: TGTGCCAGCAGCGACGACACAAACAATCAGCCCCAGCATTTT.

This sequence joins TRBV19 and TRBJ1-5; weak D call: TRBD1 (5 bases). The CDR3 is made up of 14 amino acids. Trimming shortened V by 3 bases and J by 11 bases, and 17 bases separated the two germline ends. CDR1 is LNHDA and CDR2 is SQIVND in the germline V gene (reference sequence). In nucleotides, the CDR3 is TGTGCCAGTAGTATGAAGGGGACTGCTGTGTCCCAGCATTTT. It translates to CASSMKGTAVSQHF.

This clone has a single count. V usage is TRBV11-3 and J usage is TRBJ2-3; 7 bases align to TRBD1. V shed 6 bases, J shed 4 bases, and the junction held 10 bases outside the gene matches. This CDR3 region has 15 residues. From germline, CDR1 is SGHNT and CDR2 YENEEA. CDR3 nucleotide sequence: TGTGCCAGCAGAAGACAGGGAGCGTTCGCAGATACGCAGTATTTT. Its protein is CASRRQGAFADTQYF.

In its sample, this clone was seen once. Mismatch with germline at one junction end may stem from a read error. V is TRBV19 and J is TRBJ1-1; TRBD1 matches 7 bases. This CDR3 has 13 amino acids. Germline lookup yields CDR1 LNHDA and CDR2 SQIVND (reference sequence). As DNA, the CDR3 is TGTGCCAGTAGTGCGGACAGGAACGCTGAAGCTTTCTTT. Amino acids: CASSADRNAEAFF.

This clone was seen once. For the CDR3, the DNA is TGTGCCAGCAGCCACTCAGGGAGGAGCAATCAGCCCCAGCATTTT. Amino acids: CASSHSGRSNQPQHF. The chain links TRBV28 to TRBJ1-5; possibly TRBD1 for D (5 bases). CDR1 is MDHEN, CDR2 SYDVKM, per germline. V was shortened by 6 bases and J by 1 base, with 13 bases between the two germline ends. This CDR3 is built from 15 residues. Drawing the rest from reference TRBV28 and TRBJ1-5, the complete variable domain is DVKVTQSSRYLVKRTGEKVFLECVQDMDHENMFWYRQDPGLGLRLIYFSYDVKMKEKGDIPEGYSVSREKKERFSLILESASTNQTSMYLCASSHSGRSNQPQHFGDGTRLSIL.

The genes are TRBV7-2 and TRBJ2-5; no clear D. Germline V gene sequence: CDR1 SGHTA, CDR2 FQGNSA. Trimming removed 3 bases at V and 2 bases at J, with 10 bases between. CDR3 length equals 14 residues. CDR3 sequence: CASSLVSVQETQYF. The CDR3 DNA follows: TGTGCCAGCAGCTTGGTATCTGTACAAGAGACCCAGTACTTC.

This clone was seen a few times. This chain links TRBV11-2 with TRBJ2-1; 11 bases line up with TRBD2. CDR3 length: 16 residues. Germline values: CDR1 SGHAT, CDR2 FQNNGV. V gave up 2 bases and J gave up 10 bases; unmatched junction bases: 10. CDR3 sequence reads: CASSLNRLAGGGEQFF. The CDR3 DNA is TGTGCCAGCAGCTTAAACAGGCTAGCGGGAGGCGGCGAGCAGTTCTTC. The whole variable domain, remainder taken from reference TRBV11-2 and TRBJ2-1, is EAGVAQSPRYKIIEKRQSVAFWCNPISGHATLYWYQQILGQGPKLLIQFQNNGVVDDSQLPKDRFSAERLKGVDSTLKIQPAKLEDSAVYLCASSLNRLAGGGEQFFGPGTRLTVL.

The chain has TRBV28 and TRBJ2-1; 14 positions match TRBD2. Germline V gives CDR1 MDHEN, CDR2 SYDVKM. The CDR3 contains 17 residues. V lost 2 bases, J lost 5 bases, and 5 bases stayed unmatched. The CDR3 nucleotides are TGTGCCAGCAGTTTACCGGGACTAGCGGGAGCCCACAATGAGCAGTTCTTC. Its translation is CASSLPGLAGAHNEQFF.

The V call is TRBV11-2, the J call TRBJ2-7, with 11 bases that match TRBD1. Per germline, CDR1 SGHAT and CDR2 FQNNGV. CDR3 length: 16 amino acids. Trimming removed 7 bases from V and 0 bases from J; junction bases left unmatched: 8. The CDR3 coding sequence is TGTGCCAGCACTCTTCAAGGGACAGGGGGCTCCTACGAGCAGTACTTC. Amino acids: CASTLQGTGGSYEQYF. The variable domain in full, with the rest retrieved from reference TRBV11-2 and TRBJ2-7, is EAGVAQSPRYKIIEKRQSVAFWCNPISGHATLYWYQQILGQGPKLLIQFQNNGVVDDSQLPKDRFSAERLKGVDSTLKIQPAKLEDSAVYLCASTLQGTGGSYEQYFGPGTRLTVT.

V gene TRBV7-2 combines with J gene TRBJ1-3, with D unclear. This CDR3 region has 14 residues. The V gene's germline CDR1 is SGHTA and CDR2 FQGNSA. V was clipped by 2 bases and J by 0 bases, with 5 bases between them. The CDR3 spells CASSLKSSGNTIYF. The CDR3 bases are TGTGCCAGCAGCTTAAAGAGCTCTGGAAACACCATATATTTT. Complete variable domain (other parts from reference TRBV7-2 and TRBJ1-3): GAGVSQSPSNKVTEKGKDVELRCDPISGHTALYWYRQSLGQGLEFLIYFQGNSAPDKSGLPSDRFSAERTGGSVSTLTIQRTQQEDSAVYLCASSLKSSGNTIYFGEGSWLTVV.

This rearrangement joins TRBV27 to TRBJ2-1, with 11 positions matching TRBD2. V trimming: 2 bases; J trimming: 3 bases; junction bases outside the gene matches: 3. The CDR3 runs to 16 residues. Germline V gives CDR1 MNHEY, CDR2 SMNVEV (reference sequence). CDR3 residues: CASSLRGTSGYNEQFF. DNA for the CDR3: TGTGCCAGCAGTTTAAGAGGGACTAGCGGCTACAATGAGCAGTTCTTC.

The table lists this clone with a count of one. The chain joins TRBV10-3 to TRBJ1-2; 7 bases match TRBD1. V dropped 3 bases and J dropped 4; count of bases not matched to a gene: 5. The length of the CDR3 is 14 residues. Germline-derived CDR1 and CDR2 are ENHRY and SYGVKD. CDR3 bases: TGTGCCATCAGTGATTTAGACAGGGTCTATGGCTACACCTTC. Translating it yields CAISDLDRVYGYTF.

The chain carries TRBV7-4 and TRBJ2-7; D may be TRBD1 (6 bases). Germline-derived CDR1 and CDR2 are SGHVT and SQSDAQ. This CDR3 region has 12 residues. Trimming pared 4 bases from V and 4 bases from J, leaving 8 bases between. The CDR3 region is CASSSRGYEQYF. The CDR3 nucleotides read TGTGCCAGCAGCTCCAGGGGTTACGAGCAGTACTTC.

CDR3 protein: CASSPAGQTRNQPQHF. The CDR3 DNA reads as TGTGCCAGCAGCCCTGCGGGACAGACAAGAAATCAGCCCCAGCATTTT. The J gene is TRBJ1-5, the V gene TRBV7-2, with TRBD1 identical over 7 bases. The junction had 11 bases not matched to a gene; V was cut back by 5 bases and J by 4 bases. CDR3 length: 16 residues. Per the germline V gene, CDR1 is SGHTA and CDR2 is FQGNSA.

The chain uses TRBV5-1 and TRBJ2-4, with D perhaps matching TRBD1 (6 bases). CDR1 and CDR2 (germline): SGHRS, YFSETQ. This CDR3 has 16 residues. V dropped 4 bases and J dropped 15 bases, with 29 bases sitting between them. CDR3 sequence: CASSNFETGLNSRRYF. In DNA form, the CDR3 reads TGCGCCAGCAGCAATTTCGAGACAGGACTTAATAGTCGTCGGTACTTC.

V is TRBV19 and J is TRBJ1-2; 11 nucleotides align to TRBD1. Germline V gene lookup returns CDR1 LNHDA and CDR2 SQIVND (reference sequence). Trimming cost V 5 bases and J 8 bases; bases outside gene matches: 7. The CDR3 is 14 residues long. CDR3 sequence (DNA): TGTGCCAGTAGTCCGGACAGGGGGCTAGGAGGCTACACCTTC. Amino acids: CASSPDRGLGGYTF.

The chain is built from TRBV2 and TRBJ1-3, with D possibly matching TRBD1 (5 bases). Germline CDR1 reads SNHLY; CDR2 reads FYNNEI. CDR3 length equals 16 residues. V lost 6 bases and J 0 bases, leaving 15 bases between the germline ends. The DNA of the CDR3 is TGTGCCAGCAGGGCAAGCAGGGTGAGCTCTGGAAACACCATATATTTT. This encodes CASRASRVSSGNTIYF.

To note about this clone: The identical CDR3 is also encoded by other nucleotide sequences in the sample. The gene calls are TRBV7-2 and TRBJ2-7, with D hard to call. The CDR3 covers 13 residues. Germline V lookup: CDR1 SGHTA, CDR2 FQGNSA. Deletions cut 2 bases from V and 3 bases from J, with 8 bases between. The CDR3 DNA sequence: TGTGCCAGCAGCTTAAAACACAGCTACGAGCAGTACTTC. Translating gives CASSLKHSYEQYF.

The J gene is TRBJ1-3, the V gene TRBV19; a weak D match, TRBD1 (6 bases). V was trimmed by 6 bases and J by 0 bases, leaving 15 bases between them. The CDR3 is made up of 16 amino acids. The germline V gene has CDR1 LNHDA and CDR2 SQIVND (reference sequence). The CDR3 DNA follows: TGTGCCAGTAGCCTCGGACAGTGGCCCTCTGGAAACACCATATATTTT. Translating gives CASSLGQWPSGNTIYF.

This chain links TRBV5-6 with TRBJ2-3; perhaps TRBD2 as D (6 bases). This CDR3 contains 13 residues. CDR1 and CDR2 from the germline V gene are SGHDT and YYEEEE. Trimming left V 2 bases short and J 6 bases short, with 10 bases between. CDR3 in DNA: TGTGCCAGCAGCTTTGGAGGGGCCGATACGCAGTATTTT. It is translated as CASSFGGADTQYF.

J is TRBJ1-5 and V is TRBV7-2; D is undetermined. This CDR3 has 13 residues. Trimming pared 0 bases from V and 9 bases from J, leaving 9 bases between. Germline V lookup: CDR1 SGHTA, CDR2 FQGNSA. CDR3 in amino acids: CASSLASDTPQHF. The CDR3, as DNA: TGTGCCAGCAGCTTAGCCAGTGATACGCCCCAGCATTTT.

V gene TRBV7-9 combines with J gene TRBJ2-1; TRBD2 might be the D (6 bases). The CDR3 consists of 14 residues. V shed 4 bases and J shed 3 bases, with 10 bases lying between them. CDR1 is SEHNR and CDR2 is FQNEAQ in the germline V gene (reference sequence). The CDR3 nucleotides read TGTGCCAGCAGCTCGAGGGACTTCTACAATGAGCAGTTCTTC. Translated, it gives CASSSRDFYNEQFF.